This T cell receptor beta chain was sequenced during a study of spatial heterogeneity in lung cancer. The CDR3 runs 12 residues. The germline gives CDR1 DFQATT, CDR2 SNEGSKA (reference sequence). Trimming stripped 1 base from V and 7 bases from J, with 8 bases between. Relative to its sample, this clonotype is medium-sized (0.01 to 0.1%). Regarding time point: sample taken at primary tumor resection. The donor population consisted of 72 patients with untreated, early-stage non-small cell lung cancer. From tumor, nontumor lung or frozen PBMC, whole RNA was taken unsorted for sequencing. TCR cDNA molecules were tagged individually, and each one carried a unique molecular identifier. TCRdb reanalysed the 5' RACE reads using MiXCR and keeps one entry per CDR3 protein. The sample records approximately 40,000 distinct CDR3 sequences, about 5% being singletons.

The chain joins TRBV20-1 to TRBJ1-5; no reliable D call. The clonotype was recovered from a female donor with early-stage non-small cell lung cancer. This sample comprised PBMCs, obtained at surgery. The DNA of the CDR3 is TGCAGTGCTAGAGGTGGGAAGCAGCCCCAGCATTTT. It specifies CSARGGKQPQHF.